The 13 T cell receptor beta chains below all came from one sample that was sequenced in a study of blood T cell repertoires in COVID-19 (dated by TCRdb to about 2020). The library was generated by the immunoSEQ multiplex PCR assay. TCRdb limited this immuneACCESS table to in-frame rearrangements with V and J called. A share of clones is missing; checked studies link under half to unresolved V genes, and the rest is unexplained. The sample table shows about 370,000 clones, and roughly nine tenths are seen once. The ten top clones hold around 3% of the sample. Sequencing was done on a sample of peripheral blood. Receptor source: a woman aged 25 to 39 with COVID-19, enrolled during active disease.

The chain combines TRBV9 with TRBJ2-2; a possible D gene is TRBD2 (5 bases). Trimming stripped 0 bases from V and 5 bases from J, with 14 bases between. This CDR3 is 16 amino acids long. CDR1 and CDR2 (germline): SGDLS, YYNGEE. CDR3 bases: TGTGCCAGCAGCGTAGAGTATTGGTCGGGGACCGGGGAGCTGTTTTTT. Translating gives CASSVEYWSGTGELFF.

The chain employs TRBV7-2 and TRBJ1-2; perhaps TRBD1 as D (6 bases). Germline CDR1 and CDR2: SGHTA and FQGNSA. This CDR3 region has 13 residues. V lost 5 bases to trimming and J lost 8 bases, with 15 bases between them. The CDR3 sequence: CASSQARGGGYTF. DNA of the CDR3: TGTGCCAGCAGCCAAGCCCGTGGGGGCGGCTACACCTTC.

The chain carries TRBV3-1 (or the pseudogene TRBV3-2) and TRBJ1-1; 7 positions match TRBD1. Germline V gene data show CDR1 as LGHDT and CDR2 as YNNKEL (reference sequence). The CDR3 totals 14 residues. Unmatched junction bases numbered 4, after V lost 6 bases and J lost 0 bases. CDR3 nucleotides: TGTGCCAGCAGTTGGACAGGCATGAACACTGAAGCTTTCTTT. This encodes CASSWTGMNTEAFF.

J is TRBJ2-3 and V is TRBV5-6; unclear D gene. The germline V gene has CDR1 SGHDT and CDR2 YYEEEE. The CDR3 sequence is 12 residues long. Trimming removed 4 bases from V and 2 bases from J, with 5 bases in between. DNA for the CDR3: TGTGCCAGCAGCCTCTCCACAGATACGCAGTATTTT. It encodes CASSLSTDTQYF.

This clone has only one observation. The chain recombines TRBV19 with TRBJ2-7; weak D call: TRBD1 (7 bases). V dropped 5 bases and J dropped 4 bases, with 15 bases sitting between them. In germline, CDR1 is LNHDA, CDR2 SQIVND (reference sequence). The CDR3 sequence is 14 residues long. In DNA form, the CDR3 reads TGTGCCAGTAGTCTTGACAGGGACTGGTACGAGCAGTACGTC. It specifies CASSLDRDWYEQYV.

The genes are TRBV9 and TRBJ2-7, with D perhaps matching TRBD2 (7 bases). V was clipped by 4 bases and J by 7 bases, with 21 bases between them. The CDR3 covers 15 residues. CDR1 is SGDLS and CDR2 is YYNGEE in the germline V gene. In DNA form, the CDR3 reads TGTGCCAGCAGCCCGCGGGGGCTACCAACCGAAGAGCAGTACTTC. It codes for CASSPRGLPTEEQYF.

CDR3 coding DNA: TGCGCCAGCAGCCAAAAGAAACAGGGTGGGGCTAATGAAAAACTGTTTTTT. It translates to CASSQKKQGGANEKLFF. V usage is TRBV4-1 and J usage is TRBJ1-4, with D maybe TRBD1 (6 bases). Germline V gives CDR1 MGHRA, CDR2 YSYEKL. Trimming removed 2 bases at V and 3 bases at J, with 16 bases between. This CDR3 comprises 17 residues.

The chain couples TRBV2 to TRBJ1-5; D is uncertain. CDR3 size: 14 residues. Trimming took 0 bases from V and 7 from J, leaving 10 bases between them. Germline V gene lookup returns CDR1 SNHLY and CDR2 FYNNEI. The CDR3, as DNA: TGTGCCAGCAGTGAAGCGGAGGGTTACCAGCCCCAGCATTTT. Its protein product is CASSEAEGYQPQHF. The entire variable domain, with the rest obtained from reference TRBV2 and TRBJ1-5, is as follows: EPEVTQTPSHQVTQMGQEVILRCVPISNHLYFYWYRQILGQKVEFLVSFYNNEISEKSEIFDDQFSVERPDGSNFTLKIRSTKLEDSAMYFCASSEAEGYQPQHFGDGTRLSIL.

The chain is built from TRBV7-2 and TRBJ2-3; the D gene is possibly TRBD2 (6 bases). From germline, CDR1 is SGHTA and CDR2 FQGNSA. The CDR3 contains 15 residues. V was cut by 2 bases and J by 2 bases, with 11 bases left in between. The CDR3 loop reads CASSLSGLTTDTQYF. CDR3 nucleotides: TGTGCCAGCAGCTTAAGCGGGCTCACCACAGATACGCAGTATTTT. The entire variable domain, with the rest obtained from reference TRBV7-2 and TRBJ2-3, is as follows: GAGVSQSPSNKVTEKGKDVELRCDPISGHTALYWYRQSLGQGLEFLIYFQGNSAPDKSGLPSDRFSAERTGGSVSTLTIQRTQQEDSAVYLCASSLSGLTTDTQYFGPGTRLTVL.

This clone showed up just once. This sequence joins TRBV6-5 and TRBJ1-5; weak D call: TRBD1 (5 bases). V dropped 0 bases and J dropped 1 base, with 7 bases sitting between them. Germline assignment: CDR1 MNHEY and CDR2 SVGAGI. CDR3 length equals 15 residues. The DNA for the CDR3 is TGTGCCAGCAGTTACTCTTCAGGGAGCAATCAGCCCCAGCATTTT. This translates into CASSYSSGSNQPQHF.

V usage is TRBV19 and J usage is TRBJ1-1, with TRBD1 matching over 9 bases. The CDR3 is made up of 15 amino acids. CDR1 and CDR2 (germline): LNHDA, SQIVND (reference sequence). V trimming: 10 bases; J trimming: 10 bases; junction bases outside the gene matches: 19. The CDR3 sequence: CATKHTGGNLVGAFF. The CDR3 nucleotides read TGTGCCACGAAACATACAGGGGGCAATTTGGTTGGAGCTTTCTTT.

The chain couples TRBV5-4 to TRBJ2-6; D call uncertain. Germline CDR1 SGHNT, CDR2 YYREEE (reference sequence). V was cut by 4 bases and J by 0 bases, with 11 bases left in between. This CDR3 has 16 amino acids. CDR3 in amino acids: CASSATAISGANVLTF. The CDR3 coding sequence is TGTGCCAGCAGCGCAACAGCAATCTCTGGGGCCAACGTCCTGACTTTC.

The chain couples TRBV7-2 to TRBJ1-1; unclear D gene. The CDR3 is 15 residues long. V dropped 1 base and J dropped 3 bases, with 12 bases sitting between them. CDR1 is SGHTA, CDR2 FQGNSA, per germline. The CDR3 DNA reads as TGTGCCAGCAGCTTAGAGTCGGGTACGGACACTGAAGCTTTCTTT. Translating it yields CASSLESGTDTEAFF.